This passage covers 12 T cell receptor beta chains from one sample sequenced in a study of T cell responses to AZD1222 COVID-19 vaccine. Clones were sequenced by immunoSEQ multiplex PCR, and TCRdb holds only the in-frame ones, with some missing. The sample comprises 150,000 to 200,000 clones, approximately 90% of which are singletons, and roughly a quarter rests with the top ten. Sequencing used peripheral blood, obtained 28 days after the second AZD1222 dose. Receptors were obtained from an adult who received the AZD1222 COVID-19 vaccine.

This chain links TRBV5-5 with TRBJ1-1, with D hard to call. Germline loops: CDR1 SGHKS, CDR2 YYEKEE (reference sequence). The CDR3 length is 14 residues. Deletions cut 2 bases from V and 0 bases from J, with 8 bases between. This CDR3 is CASSFGMMNTEAFF. CDR3 bases: TGTGCCAGCAGCTTCGGCATGATGAACACTGAAGCTTTCTTT.

V and J are TRBV5-6 and TRBJ1-1; a possible D gene is TRBD1 (5 bases). Trimming took off 4 bases at V and 4 bases at J, with 17 bases between the two ends. Germline loops: CDR1 SGHDT, CDR2 YYEEEE. The CDR3 has 15 amino acids. The CDR3 DNA reads TGTGCCAGCAGCCCGACCAGGGATGTAGGCACTGAAGCTTTCTTT. This translates into CASSPTRDVGTEAFF.

In nucleotides, the CDR3 is TGTGCCAGCAGTTATCCAGGGGGACTAGCGGGAGGTGAGCAGTACTTC. Encoded protein: CASSYPGGLAGGEQYF. The V and J genes are TRBV6-5 and TRBJ2-7, with 15 bases lining up with TRBD2. The CDR3 has 16 residues. Germline CDR1 is MNHEY and CDR2 is SVGAGI. V gave up 3 bases and J gave up 7 bases; unmatched junction bases: 7.

The genes are TRBV7-9 and TRBJ2-4, with 9 bases lining up with TRBD1. The germline V gene encodes CDR1 SEHNR and CDR2 FQNEAQ (reference sequence). The CDR3 sequence is 15 residues long. The V and J ends lost 3 bases and 8 bases, in that order; junction bases with no gene match: 8. In DNA, the CDR3 is TGTGCCAGCAGCTTGGACAGGGGTATGTCGGACATTCAGTACTTC. This translates into CASSLDRGMSDIQYF.

Of note for this clone: The same CDR3 also results from other DNA sequences found in this sample. V gene TRBV3-1 (or the pseudogene TRBV3-2) combines with J gene TRBJ2-3; possibly TRBD2 for D (6 bases). Germline CDR1 is LGHDT and CDR2 is YNNKEL (reference sequence). V lost 4 bases and J 0 bases, leaving 11 bases between the germline ends. The CDR3 is 15 amino acids. The CDR3 spells CASSPTGTSTDTQYF. The CDR3 bases are TGTGCCAGCAGCCCGACCGGGACTAGCACAGATACGCAGTATTTT.

J is TRBJ1-2 and V is TRBV7-8; D unclear. Deletions cut 4 bases from V and 4 bases from J, with 16 bases between. The CDR3 length is 15 residues. The germline CDR1 and CDR2 sequences are SGHVS and FQNEAQ. CDR3 loop: CASSSLRAEGYGYTF. The CDR3 DNA follows: TGTGCCAGCAGCTCCCTCCGGGCCGAGGGCTATGGCTACACCTTC.

Of note for this clone: A read error may account for a junction end that differs from germline. The chain links TRBV30 to TRBJ1-6; D gene unclear. Per germline, CDR1 GTSNPN and CDR2 SVGIG (reference sequence). The CDR3 is 16 residues long. CDR3 bases: TGTGCCTGGAGTCGCGGCAGCCTCTCCTATAATTCGCCCCTCCACTTT. Translation: CAWSRGSLSYNSPLHF.

The CDR3 coding sequence is TGTGCCAGCAAATATAGTAGGGACTATTCTCACAATGAGCAGTTCTTC. It encodes CASKYSRDYSHNEQFF. The chain carries TRBV27 and TRBJ2-1; 7 bases match TRBD2. CDR1 is MNHEY, CDR2 SMNVEV, per germline (reference sequence). The J segment lost 5 bases and the V segment lost 7 bases, leaving 14 bases of the junction unmatched. The CDR3 has 16 amino acids.

This clone has only a few counts. The chain is built from TRBV9 and TRBJ2-1, with TRBD2 matching 8 bases. J lost 5 bases, V lost 4 bases, and 8 bases had no gene match. Germline CDR1 is SGDLS and CDR2 is YYNGEE. The CDR3 is 15 residues long. The CDR3 DNA is TGTGCCAGCAGCCCGAATAGCGGGAACAACAATGAGCAGTTCTTC. Amino acid sequence: CASSPNSGNNNEQFF.

This clone was seen only a few times. The CDR3: CASSPDVAAGGYEQYF. The CDR3 DNA is TGCGCCAGCAGCCCAGACGTTGCGGCAGGGGGCTACGAGCAGTACTTC. The V call is TRBV5-1, the J call TRBJ2-7; 7 bases are a match to TRBD1. The germline gives CDR1 SGHRS, CDR2 YFSETQ. This CDR3 is built from 16 residues. With V trimmed by 4 bases and J by 3 bases, 13 bases remained unmatched.

J is TRBJ1-2 and V is TRBV15, with a weak D call TRBD1 (5 bases). The V end lost 1 base, the J end lost 6 bases, and 15 bases lay between the germline ends. This CDR3 region has 15 residues. Germline V gives CDR1 LNHNV, CDR2 YYDKDF (reference sequence). CDR3 loop: CATSRGGGGLDGYTF. DNA of the CDR3: TGTGCCACCAGCAGAGGCGGGGGAGGGTTGGATGGCTACACCTTC. Drawing the rest from reference TRBV15 and TRBJ1-2, the complete variable domain is DAMVIQNPRYQVTQFGKPVTLSCSQTLNHNVMYWYQQKSSQAPKLLFHYYDKDFNNEADTPDNFQSRRPNTSFCFLDIRSPGLGDTAMYLCATSRGGGGLDGYTFGSGTRLTVV.

This rearrangement joins TRBV11-1 to TRBJ2-3, with a weak D call TRBD1 (5 bases). V lost 3 bases, J lost 0 bases, and 13 bases lay in between. Germline CDR1 is SGHAT and CDR2 is FQDESV (reference sequence). The CDR3 runs to 16 residues. This CDR3 is CASSLVSAGSTDTQYF. The CDR3 nucleotides are TGTGCCAGCAGCTTGGTATCGGCAGGGAGCACAGATACGCAGTATTTT.